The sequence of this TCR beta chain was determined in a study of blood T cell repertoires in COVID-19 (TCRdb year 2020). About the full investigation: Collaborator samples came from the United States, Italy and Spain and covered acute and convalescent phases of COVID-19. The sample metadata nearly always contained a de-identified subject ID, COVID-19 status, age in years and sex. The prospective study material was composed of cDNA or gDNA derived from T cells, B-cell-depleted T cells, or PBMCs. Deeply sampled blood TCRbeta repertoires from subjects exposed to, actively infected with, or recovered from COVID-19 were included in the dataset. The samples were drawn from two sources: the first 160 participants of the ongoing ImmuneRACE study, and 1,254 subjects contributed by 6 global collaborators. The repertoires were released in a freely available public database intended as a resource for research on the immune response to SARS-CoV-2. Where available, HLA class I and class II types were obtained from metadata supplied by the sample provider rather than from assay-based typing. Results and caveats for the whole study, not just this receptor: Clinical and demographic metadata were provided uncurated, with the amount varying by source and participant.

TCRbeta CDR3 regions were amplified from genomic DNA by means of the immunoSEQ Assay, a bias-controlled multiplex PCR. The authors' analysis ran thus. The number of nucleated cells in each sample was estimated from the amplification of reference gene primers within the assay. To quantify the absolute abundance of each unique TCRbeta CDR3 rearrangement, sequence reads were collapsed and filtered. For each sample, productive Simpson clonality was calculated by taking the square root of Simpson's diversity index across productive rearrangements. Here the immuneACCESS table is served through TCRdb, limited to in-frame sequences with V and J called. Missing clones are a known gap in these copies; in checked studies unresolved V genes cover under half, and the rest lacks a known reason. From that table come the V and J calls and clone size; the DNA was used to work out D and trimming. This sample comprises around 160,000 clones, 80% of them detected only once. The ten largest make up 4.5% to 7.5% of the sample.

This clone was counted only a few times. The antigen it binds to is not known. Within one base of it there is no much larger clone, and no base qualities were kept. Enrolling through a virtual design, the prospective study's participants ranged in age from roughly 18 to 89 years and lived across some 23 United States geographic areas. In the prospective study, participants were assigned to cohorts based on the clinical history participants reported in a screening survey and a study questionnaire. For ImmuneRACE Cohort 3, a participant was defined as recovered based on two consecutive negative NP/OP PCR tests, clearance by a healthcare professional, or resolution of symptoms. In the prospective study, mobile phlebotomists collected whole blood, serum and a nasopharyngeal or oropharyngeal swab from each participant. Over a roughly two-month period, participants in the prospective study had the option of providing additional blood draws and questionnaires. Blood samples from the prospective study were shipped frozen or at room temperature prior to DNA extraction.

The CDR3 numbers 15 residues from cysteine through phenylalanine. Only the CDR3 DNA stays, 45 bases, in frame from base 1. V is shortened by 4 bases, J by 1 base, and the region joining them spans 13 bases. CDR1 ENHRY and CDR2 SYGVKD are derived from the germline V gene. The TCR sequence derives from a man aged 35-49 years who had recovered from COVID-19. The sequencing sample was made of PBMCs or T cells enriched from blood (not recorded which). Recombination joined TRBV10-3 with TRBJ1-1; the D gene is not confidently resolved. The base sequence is TGTGCCATCAGTGCCCTTTTTTACAGGAACACTGAAGCTTTCTTT. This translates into CAISALFYRNTEAFF.